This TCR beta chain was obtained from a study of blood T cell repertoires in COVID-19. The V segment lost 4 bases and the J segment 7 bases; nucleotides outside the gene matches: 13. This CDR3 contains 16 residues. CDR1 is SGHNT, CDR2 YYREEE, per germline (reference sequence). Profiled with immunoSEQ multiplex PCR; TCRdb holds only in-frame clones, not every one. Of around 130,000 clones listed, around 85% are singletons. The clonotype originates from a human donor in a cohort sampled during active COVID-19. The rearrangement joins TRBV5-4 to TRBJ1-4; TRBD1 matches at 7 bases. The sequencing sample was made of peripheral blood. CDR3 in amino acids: CASSPGIGTEGEKLFF. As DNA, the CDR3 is TGTGCCAGCAGCCCGGGGATCGGGACAGAGGGTGAAAAACTGTTTTTT.